This TCR beta chain originates from a study of T-cell reconstitution after alpha-beta-depleted transplantation in children. The library targeted TCRbeta and was prepared with unique molecular identifiers. TCRdb reprocessed the PCR reads via MiXCR and lists one record per CDR3 protein. The sample lists around 420,000 distinct CDR3 sequences, around 15% occurring once. The CDR3 contains 15 residues. V was pared by 4 bases and J by 5 bases, with 7 bases of the junction left unmatched. Germline-derived CDR1 and CDR2 are SGHRS and YFSETQ. Regarding the study as a whole: Some patients' high day-60 TCRbeta diversity was attributed to recipient cells surviving conditioning. Reportedly, only several hundred clones from non-depleted graft cells drove alpha-beta T-cell counts at about two months. Hyperexpanded clones declined; after one year, newly produced T cells mostly supplied diversity.

This clonotype was picked up a small number of times. The antigen is not known. The receptor comes from a boy under two years old who had a stem cell transplant for Wiskott-Aldrich syndrome, so the T cells may come from the graft donor. Specimen: PBMCs, mostly from graft donor cells, collected 360 days after TCRalphabeta/CD19-depleted stem cell transplant. V usage is TRBV5-1 and J usage is TRBJ2-3; 10 bases are shared with TRBD1. As DNA, the CDR3 is TGCGCCAGCAGCATCGGGGACAGGGGAAGAGATACGCAGTATTTT. Amino acids: CASSIGDRGRDTQYF. The full variable domain, with the rest looked up from reference TRBV5-1 and TRBJ2-3, is KAGVTQTPRYLIKTRGQQVTLSCSPISGHRSVSWYQQTPGQGLQFLFEYFSETQRNKGNFPGRFSGRQFSNSRSEMNVSTLELGDSALYLCASSIGDRGRDTQYFGPGTRLTVL.